Following are 22 T cell receptor beta chains from one sample sequenced in a study of T cell repertoires in cytomegalovirus infection. Antigens for these TCRs are unknown. TCRdb recomputed calls from the reads with MiXCR, one row per CDR3 protein. The sample carries approximately 56,000 distinct CDR3 sequences, roughly a fifth recorded once. The material sequenced was CD8+ T cells from cultured PBMCs, taken from culture after CMV antigen stimulation. The receptor set was obtained from a human donor in good health (CMV status not recorded). Some clones in this sample may be carry-over from other donors' samples.

J is TRBJ2-2 and V is TRBV4-1; D might be TRBD1 (6 bases). Germline V gene sequence: CDR1 MGHRA, CDR2 YSYEKL. The CDR3 is 16 residues long. Between the trimmed V and J ends, which lost 4 bases and 4 bases, there was a span of 16 bases. The CDR3 DNA is TGCGCCAGCAGCCTTCCCCGGGACACTTCCACCGGGGAGCTGTTTTTT. Its protein is CASSLPRDTSTGELFF.

This clonotype was detected many times. The rearrangement uses TRBV4-1 and TRBJ1-2; the D gene is possibly TRBD1 (6 bases). The CDR3 sequence is 15 residues long. The V gene's germline CDR1 is MGHRA and CDR2 YSYEKL. Trimming took 0 bases from V and 4 from J, leaving 12 bases between them. CDR3 residues: CASSQDGGAGYGYTF. The CDR3, as DNA: TGCGCCAGCAGCCAAGACGGGGGCGCTGGCTATGGCTACACCTTC.

This clonotype was detected only a few times. V and J are TRBV7-9 and TRBJ2-3, with 13 bases aligning to TRBD2. Germline trimming cut 6 bases from V and 13 bases from J; bases unmatched to any gene: 16. This CDR3 contains 16 residues. From germline, CDR1 is SEHNR and CDR2 FQNEAQ (reference sequence). CDR3 DNA: TGTGCCAGCAGTTTCCCAAAGACTAGCGGGGGGCCATCTAAGTATTTT. Its translation: CASSFPKTSGGPSKYF.

This clonotype was recorded a few times. V and J are TRBV2 and TRBJ2-3; D perhaps matches TRBD1 (6 bases). CDR3 length: 15 amino acids. Germline V CDR1 and CDR2: SNHLY, FYNNEI. V was clipped by 4 bases and J by 0 bases, with 11 bases between them. The CDR3: CASSATGLSTDTQYF. CDR3 bases: TGTGCCAGCAGTGCGACAGGCCTCAGCACAGATACGCAGTATTTT. Variable domain in full (rest from reference TRBV2 and TRBJ2-3): EPEVTQTPSHQVTQMGQEVILRCVPISNHLYFYWYRQILGQKVEFLVSFYNNEISEKSEIFDDQFSVERPDGSNFTLKIRSTKLEDSAMYFCASSATGLSTDTQYFGPGTRLTVL.

The CDR3 sequence: CASSLEVPEANTGELFF. CDR3 sequence (DNA): TGTGCCAGCAGCTTAGAGGTACCAGAGGCGAACACCGGGGAGCTGTTTTTT. The V call is TRBV7-2, the J call TRBJ2-2; no clear D gene. The CDR3 has 17 amino acids. V was trimmed by 1 base and J by 0 bases, leaving 12 bases between them. The germline V gene encodes CDR1 SGHTA and CDR2 FQGNSA. Variable domain in full (rest from reference TRBV7-2 and TRBJ2-2): GAGVSQSPSNKVTEKGKDVELRCDPISGHTALYWYRQSLGQGLEFLIYFQGNSAPDKSGLPSDRFSAERTGGSVSTLTIQRTQQEDSAVYLCASSLEVPEANTGELFFGEGSRLTVL.

This clonotype was detected a few times. The V and J genes are TRBV27 and TRBJ1-1; D is possibly TRBD1 (6 bases). The length of the CDR3 is 14 residues. Trimming stripped 5 bases from V and 5 bases from J, with 15 bases between. Per germline, CDR1 MNHEY and CDR2 SMNVEV (reference sequence). CDR3 sequence: CASSPLGQGTEAFF. The CDR3 DNA reads as TGTGCCAGCAGTCCCCTAGGGCAGGGGACTGAAGCTTTCTTT.

In this sample, this clonotype turned up a few times. The genes are TRBV6-5 and TRBJ2-1, with TRBD2 matching over 7 bases. There are 15 residues in the CDR3. Germline CDR1 and CDR2: MNHEY and SVGAGI. V was pared by 0 bases and J by 3 bases, with 2 bases of the junction left unmatched. CDR3 sequence (DNA): TGTGCCAGCAGTTACTCACCGGGGGGCTACAATGAGCAGTTCTTC. Translated, it gives CASSYSPGGYNEQFF.

The V gene is TRBV27, the J gene TRBJ2-1; 10 bases map to TRBD2. V trimming: 5 bases; J trimming: 6 bases; junction bases outside the gene matches: 7. The CDR3 loop spans 15 amino acids. CDR1 and CDR2 from the germline V gene are MNHEY and SMNVEV (reference sequence). The CDR3 sequence: CASSLTSGVINEQFF. The CDR3 DNA sequence: TGTGCCAGCAGTCTAACTAGCGGGGTCATCAATGAGCAGTTCTTC.

The chain recombines TRBV19 with TRBJ1-4; TRBD1 aligns across 7 bases. The V gene's germline CDR1 is LNHDA and CDR2 SQIVND (reference sequence). Losses at the gene ends were 6 bases for V and 5 bases for J; bases not matched to a gene: 6. The CDR3 runs to 14 residues. The CDR3 DNA follows: TGTGCCAGTAGCCAGGGGGACTTAAATGAAAAACTGTTTTTT. This encodes CASSQGDLNEKLFF.

This clonotype was recorded only once. This chain links TRBV7-2 with TRBJ2-7; D unclear. CDR3 length: 14 residues. V was cut by 3 bases and J by 6 bases, with 15 bases left in between. Per the germline V gene, CDR1 is SGHTA and CDR2 is FQGNSA. The CDR3 nucleotides read TGTGCCAGCAGCTTGGCCCTATCCCCCCGCGAGCAGTACTTC. It yields the protein CASSLALSPREQYF.

This clonotype was found a few times. The chain combines TRBV10-2 with TRBJ1-1; TRBD1 agrees at 9 bases. The length of the CDR3 is 14 residues. Losses at the gene ends were 7 bases for V and 0 bases for J; bases not matched to a gene: 3. The V gene's germline CDR1 is WSHSY and CDR2 SAAADI. The CDR3 protein is CASKQGAVNTEAFF. DNA of the CDR3: TGCGCCAGCAAACAGGGGGCCGTGAACACTGAAGCTTTCTTT.

This clonotype was counted between two and nine times. The gene calls are TRBV7-2 and TRBJ1-1; D is undetermined. Germline lookup yields CDR1 SGHTA and CDR2 FQGNSA. The CDR3 has 12 amino acids. V was shortened by 5 bases and J by 6 bases, with 10 bases between the two germline ends. CDR3 protein: CASSIGRSEAFF. In nucleotides, the CDR3 is TGTGCCAGCAGCATCGGGAGGTCTGAAGCTTTCTTT. Full variable domain (rest looked up from reference TRBV7-2 and TRBJ1-1): GAGVSQSPSNKVTEKGKDVELRCDPISGHTALYWYRQSLGQGLEFLIYFQGNSAPDKSGLPSDRFSAERTGGSVSTLTIQRTQQEDSAVYLCASSIGRSEAFFGQGTRLTVV.

This chain joins TRBV10-3 and TRBJ1-2; D not resolved. The germline V gene has CDR1 ENHRY and CDR2 SYGVKD. This CDR3 has 12 residues. Trimming stripped 2 bases from V and 6 bases from J, with 7 bases between. CDR3 loop: CAISEGQNGYTF. Here the CDR3 DNA reads TGTGCCATCAGTGAGGGGCAGAATGGCTACACCTTC.

This clonotype showed up just a few times. The rearrangement links TRBV6-1 to TRBJ2-1, with 8 bases matching TRBD2. Germline V gives CDR1 MNHNS, CDR2 SASEGT. The CDR3 has 15 amino acids. Trimming at V came to 5 bases and at J to 4 bases, leaving 7 bases not matched to a gene. The CDR3 bases are TGTGCCAGCAGTCAAGAGCGGGGGTTTTACAATGAGCAGTTCTTC. Its translation is CASSQERGFYNEQFF.

This chain connects TRBV9 to TRBJ2-7; weak D call: TRBD2 (7 bases). CDR1 SGDLS and CDR2 YYNGEE come from the germline V gene. The CDR3 length is 14 residues. V gave up 4 bases and J gave up 4 bases, with 15 bases separating them. Here the CDR3 reads CASSPGGALYEQYF. CDR3 sequence (DNA): TGTGCCAGCAGCCCTGGGGGGGCCCTGTACGAGCAGTACTTC.

This clonotype was counted only a few times. The rearrangement links TRBV6-2 or TRBV6-3 to TRBJ1-5; the D is unclear. CDR1 is MNHEY and CDR2 is SVGEGT in the germline V gene. Trimming stripped 6 bases from V and 8 bases from J, with 8 bases between. CDR3 length equals 11 residues. CDR3: CASSYGEPQHF. The CDR3 coding sequence is TGTGCCAGCAGCTACGGTGAGCCCCAGCATTTT.

The sample holds a few counts of this clonotype. The chain carries TRBV2 and TRBJ1-1; D call uncertain. CDR3 length: 10 residues. CDR1 and CDR2 (germline): SNHLY, FYNNEI. Trimming cost V 10 bases and J 5 bases, with 8 bases left between them. The CDR3 DNA reads TGTGCCACTAGGGTTACTGAAGCTTTCTTT. Residues: CATRVTEAFF.

The chain couples TRBV6-2 or TRBV6-3 to TRBJ1-5; the match to TRBD1 covers 9 bases. V was pared by 4 bases and J by 3 bases, with 4 bases of the junction left unmatched. The CDR3 totals 15 residues. Germline CDR1 and CDR2: MNHEY and SVGEGT. CDR3 nucleotide sequence: TGTGCCAGCAGTTGGACAGGGGCGTACAATCAGCCCCAGCATTTT. Protein sequence: CASSWTGAYNQPQHF.

The CDR3 DNA is TGTGCCAGCAGTTCTACGTTGGAAGCTTTCTTT. It codes for CASSSTLEAFF. The gene calls are TRBV12-3 or TRBV12-4 and TRBJ1-1, with unresolved D. Trimming left V 4 bases short and J 8 bases short, with 8 bases between. The CDR3 consists of 11 residues.

The CDR3 nucleotides read TGTGCCAGCACAGGGGGCGCGGAGAACACTGAAGCTTTCTTT. It is translated as CASTGGAENTEAFF. The chain employs TRBV7-8 and TRBJ1-1, with 8 bases that match TRBD1. Germline V gene sequence: CDR1 SGHVS, CDR2 FQNEAQ. After removal of 7 bases from V and 1 base from J, the junction contained 5 bases not matched to a gene. The CDR3 sequence is 14 residues long.

In its sample, this clonotype was seen a few times. The rearrangement uses TRBV10-3 and TRBJ2-1; D is tentatively TRBD1 or TRBD2 (5 bases each). Germline V lookup: CDR1 ENHRY, CDR2 SYGVKD. The CDR3 is 12 residues long. Trimming removed 0 bases at V and 10 bases at J, with 7 bases between. Here the CDR3 reads CAISESGTEQFF. DNA for the CDR3: TGTGCCATCAGTGAGTCGGGGACCGAGCAGTTCTTC.

The gene calls are TRBV6-6 and TRBJ1-1; 7 positions match TRBD1. The V gene end was trimmed by 7 bases and the J gene end by 0 bases; junction bases not matched to a gene: 5. The CDR3 loop spans 14 amino acids. Germline-derived CDR1 and CDR2 are MNHNY and SVGAGI (reference sequence). CDR3 bases: TGTGCCAGCATCACAGGGGACTTGAACACTGAAGCTTTCTTT. Residues: CASITGDLNTEAFF.